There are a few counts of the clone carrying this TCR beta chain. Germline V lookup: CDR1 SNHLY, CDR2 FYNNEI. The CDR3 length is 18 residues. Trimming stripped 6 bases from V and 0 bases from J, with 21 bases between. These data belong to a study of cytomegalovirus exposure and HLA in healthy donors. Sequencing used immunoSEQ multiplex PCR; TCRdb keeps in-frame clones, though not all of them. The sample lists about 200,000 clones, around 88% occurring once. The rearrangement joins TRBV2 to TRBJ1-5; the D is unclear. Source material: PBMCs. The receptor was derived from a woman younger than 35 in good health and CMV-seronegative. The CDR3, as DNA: TGTGCCAGCAGCGGTACCCTGAGTGAGGGATATAGCAATCAGCCCCAGCATTTT. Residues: CASSGTLSEGYSNQPQHF. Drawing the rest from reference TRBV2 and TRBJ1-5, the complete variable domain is EPEVTQTPSHQVTQMGQEVILRCVPISNHLYFYWYRQILGQKVEFLVSFYNNEISEKSEIFDDQFSVERPDGSNFTLKIRSTKLEDSAMYFCASSGTLSEGYSNQPQHFGDGTRLSIL.